This TCR beta chain is drawn from a study of blood T cell repertoires in COVID-19. Study overall: The United States, Italy and Spain were the sources of the acute and convalescent COVID-19 samples. In each case, the material was cDNA or gDNA derived from T cells, B-cell-depleted T cells, or PBMCs.

Authors' analysis steps: The assay estimated nucleated cells by amplifying reference gene primers. Method: immunoSEQ multiplex PCR; TCRdb's copy keeps in-frame clones and lacks some. From that table come the V and J calls and clone size; the DNA was used to work out D and trimming. In the table there are some 100,000 clones, 80% to 90% of which are singletons. Germline V gives CDR1 WSHSY, CDR2 SAAADI. The CDR3 contains 16 residues. V shed 0 bases, J shed 6 bases, and the junction held 8 bases outside the gene matches. The chain joins TRBV10-2 to TRBJ1-5; TRBD1 aligns across 7 bases. Sequenced input: peripheral blood. This receptor was obtained from a woman in her sixties or seventies with acute or convalescent COVID-19. The CDR3 sequence: CASSESLTGWVQPQHF. CDR3 sequence (DNA): TGCGCCAGCAGTGAGTCACTGACAGGGTGGGTTCAGCCCCAGCATTTT.